Below are 13 T cell receptor beta chains sequenced from a single sample in a study of CD8+ T cells in alopecia areata. RNA was extracted and reverse transcribed into cDNA as the sequencing template. The table came from immunoSEQ multiplex PCR; TCRdb's copy has only in-frame clones and leaves some out. The sample consists of under 350,000 clones, 55% to 70% of them appearing once. The treatment here: oral pan-JAK inhibitor, 5-10 mg twice daily. This specimen consisted of CD4+ T cells sorted from blood, obtained at week 24, from a patient treated with tofacitinib. The receptors were gathered from a human donor with alopecia areata.

This clone appeared a few times. The V gene is TRBV7-9, the J gene TRBJ2-5, with a possible D match to TRBD1 (6 bases). The CDR3 has 15 amino acids. Germline V gene sequence: CDR1 SEHNR, CDR2 FQNEAQ (reference sequence). Trimming removed 5 bases at V and 5 bases at J, with 18 bases between. CDR3: CASSPVYGTGETQYF. CDR3 sequence (DNA): TGTGCCAGCAGCCCCGTATACGGCACAGGGGAGACCCAGTACTTC.

The chain uses TRBV4-1 and TRBJ1-2; D gene unclear. V was trimmed by 5 bases and J by 4 bases, leaving 23 bases between them. Germline CDR1 MGHRA, CDR2 YSYEKL. The CDR3 extends over 17 amino acids. The CDR3 bases are TGCGCCAGCAGCTCATATGCACAGAAAAAAAGCCTCTATGGCTACACCTTC. Protein sequence: CASSSYAQKKSLYGYTF.

The chain couples TRBV30 to TRBJ1-1; D is possibly TRBD1 (5 bases). The length of the CDR3 is 15 residues. Germline values: CDR1 GTSNPN, CDR2 SVGIG (reference sequence). V lost 0 bases to trimming and J lost 5 bases, with 16 bases between them. The DNA of the CDR3 is TGTGCCTGGAGTGTACGGACGGGGGGTGGGACTGAAGCTTTCTTT. Translation gives CAWSVRTGGGTEAFF. Supplemented by reference TRBV30 and TRBJ1-1, the full variable domain reads SQTIHQWPATLVQPVGSPLSLECTVEGTSNPNLYWYRQAAGRGLQLLFYSVGIGQISSEVPQNLSASRPQDRQFILSSKKLLLSDSGFYLCAWSVRTGGGTEAFFGQGTRLTVV.

V and J are TRBV7-2 and TRBJ2-3; D not resolved. Trimming stripped 3 bases from V and 5 bases from J, with 12 bases between. The CDR3 length is 14 residues. Germline loops: CDR1 SGHTA, CDR2 FQGNSA. The CDR3 protein is CASSLGVTGDTQYF. CDR3 bases: TGTGCCAGCAGCTTGGGCGTAACGGGAGATACGCAGTATTTT.

V gene TRBV10-3 combines with J gene TRBJ2-5; tentatively, D is TRBD2 (7 bases). Germline CDR1 is ENHRY and CDR2 is SYGVKD. Trimming left V 4 bases short and J 10 bases short, with 16 bases between. CDR3 length: 13 residues. The DNA of the CDR3 is TGTGCCATCAGTGGGTCTATGAGGGGGGGCCAGTACTTC. Translated: CAISGSMRGGQYF.

This chain connects TRBV13 to TRBJ2-5, with TRBD1 identical over 9 bases. CDR1 is PRHDT and CDR2 is FYEKMQ in the germline V gene (reference sequence). The ends lost 5 bases at V and 5 bases at J; junction bases unmatched: 9. The length of the CDR3 is 15 residues. The CDR3 loop is CASSPWTGARETQYF. In DNA, the CDR3 is TGTGCCAGCAGCCCCTGGACAGGGGCAAGGGAGACCCAGTACTTC. The full variable domain, with the rest looked up from reference TRBV13 and TRBJ2-5, is AAGVIQSPRHLIKEKRETATLKCYPIPRHDTVYWYQQGPGQDPQFLISFYEKMQSDKGSIPDRFSAQQFSDYHSELNMSSLELGDSALYFCASSPWTGARETQYFGPGTRLLVL.

The chain uses TRBV9 and TRBJ2-1; D ambiguous. Germline CDR1 SGDLS, CDR2 YYNGEE. Trimming pared 3 bases from V and 1 base from J, leaving 11 bases between. This CDR3 is 15 amino acids long. CDR3 in DNA: TGTGCCAGCAGCGCGGACGGAACTTCCTACAATGAGCAGTTCTTC. It codes for CASSADGTSYNEQFF.

The chain recombines TRBV2 with TRBJ1-1, with D hard to call. Germline lookup yields CDR1 SNHLY and CDR2 FYNNEI. Trimming shortened V by 6 bases and J by 7 bases, and 9 bases separated the two germline ends. The CDR3 totals 11 residues. The CDR3 DNA reads TGTGCCAGCAGCTCGGCCTTTGAAGCTTTCTTT. Translation gives CASSSAFEAFF.

V and J are TRBV6-6 and TRBJ2-7, with D possibly matching TRBD1 (6 bases). Trimming pared 11 bases from V and 2 bases from J, leaving 19 bases between. Germline values: CDR1 MNHNY, CDR2 SVGAGI (reference sequence). This CDR3 spans 14 amino acids. The CDR3 here is CASMGAKLPYEQYF. CDR3 nucleotides: TGTGCCTCTATGGGGGCTAAACTCCCCTACGAGCAGTACTTC.

CDR3 nucleotides: TGTGCCAGCAGGCTCTTTTCCCAGAAAGGGGAAGCTTTCTTT. Translating gives CASRLFSQKGEAFF. V and J are TRBV27 and TRBJ1-1; D is undetermined. Trimming removed 6 bases from V and 8 bases from J, with 19 bases in between. This CDR3 region has 14 residues. The germline V gene has CDR1 MNHEY and CDR2 SMNVEV (reference sequence).

This clone was counted between two and nine times. The V gene is TRBV6-5, the J gene TRBJ1-6, with D perhaps TRBD1 (5 bases). The CDR3 totals 12 residues. CDR1 MNHEY and CDR2 SVGAGI come from the germline V gene. The ends were cut back, 11 bases at V and 9 bases at J, with 14 bases in the middle. The CDR3 sequence is CAAGVQGSPLHF. In nucleotides, the CDR3 is TGTGCCGCTGGAGTCCAGGGTTCACCCCTCCACTTT.

This chain joins TRBV28 and TRBJ2-5, with 7 bases fitting TRBD2. The germline V gene encodes CDR1 MDHEN and CDR2 SYDVKM. The CDR3 totals 14 residues. V shed 8 bases, J shed 1 base, and the junction held 7 bases outside the gene matches. In nucleotides, the CDR3 is TGTGCCAGCCTAAGCGGGGCGACCCAAGAGACCCAGTACTTC. Translating it yields CASLSGATQETQYF. Full variable domain (remainder filled in from reference TRBV28 and TRBJ2-5): DVKVTQSSRYLVKRTGEKVFLECVQDMDHENMFWYRQDPGLGLRLIYFSYDVKMKEKGDIPEGYSVSREKKERFSLILESASTNQTSMYLCASLSGATQETQYFGPGTRLLVL.

The rearrangement joins TRBV30 to TRBJ2-7; tentative D call: TRBD1 (6 bases). Germline-derived CDR1 and CDR2 are GTSNPN and SVGIG (reference sequence). Trimming left V 2 bases short and J 3 bases short, with 14 bases between. The CDR3 extends over 14 amino acids. This CDR3 reads CAWSRLVRGYEQYF. In nucleotides, the CDR3 is TGTGCCTGGAGTAGGTTGGTCAGGGGCTACGAGCAGTACTTC.